In this sample, the clone carrying this T cell receptor beta chain turned up once. Its antigen is still unknown. The sample comes from a study of STAT5B mutations in CD4+ large granular lymphocyte leukemia. The wider study: Among healthy donors, a particular HLA allele went with more CDR3 'QG' motifs.

This CDR3 contains 14 residues. The germline CDR1 and CDR2 sequences are SGHTA and FQGNSA. V was cut by 5 bases and J by 7 bases, with 14 bases left in between. Authors' processing steps: Lowest detectable productive clonotype frequency was 2.59 x 10-5. Sequencing was performed with immunoSEQ multiplex PCR; in TCRdb, only in-frame clones are kept and a portion is missing. D and trimming come from the DNA, and the V and J calls and clone size come from that table. This table holds around 28,000 clones, 74% found once. Overall study findings and caveats: Patient CD4-sorted repertoires stayed more clonal than healthy ones after leukemic-clone removal. 8/27 top patient clones versus 2/35 control clones were TRBV06-family.

The TCR sequence derives from a human donor in good health. This chain links TRBV7-2 with TRBJ2-2; D is ambiguous. Source material: CD4+ T cells from blood buffy coats. The CDR3 here is CASSASVRNGELFF. The CDR3 coding sequence is TGTGCCAGCAGCGCCTCGGTGAGGAACGGGGAGCTGTTTTTT.